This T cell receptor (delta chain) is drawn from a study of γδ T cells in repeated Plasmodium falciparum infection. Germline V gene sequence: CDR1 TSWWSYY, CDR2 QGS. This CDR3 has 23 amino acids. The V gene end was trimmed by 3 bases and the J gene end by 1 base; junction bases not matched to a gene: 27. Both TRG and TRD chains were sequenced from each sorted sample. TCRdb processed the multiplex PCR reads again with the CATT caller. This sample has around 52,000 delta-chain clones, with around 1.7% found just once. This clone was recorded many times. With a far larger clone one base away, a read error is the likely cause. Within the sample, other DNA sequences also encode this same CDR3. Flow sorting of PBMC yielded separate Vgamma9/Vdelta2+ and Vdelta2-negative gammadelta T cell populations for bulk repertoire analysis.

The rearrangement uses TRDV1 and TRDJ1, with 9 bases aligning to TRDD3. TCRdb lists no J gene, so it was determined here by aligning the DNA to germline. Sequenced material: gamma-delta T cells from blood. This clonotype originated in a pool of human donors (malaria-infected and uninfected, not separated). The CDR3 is CALGELDLLWGIVPPLSTDKLIF. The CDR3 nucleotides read TGTGCTCTTGGGGAGCTTGACCTACTCTGGGGGATCGTACCTCCTTTGTCCACCGATAAACTCATCTTT.